These 4 T cell receptor beta chains share one sample of origin, sequenced in a study of blood T cell repertoires in COVID-19. Data came from immunoSEQ multiplex PCR; TCRdb stores just in-frame clones and leaves some out. The sample consists of about 140,000 clones, about nine tenths of them appearing once. Sample: peripheral blood. These receptors came from an elderly woman with acute or convalescent COVID-19.

The rearrangement links TRBV6-2 or TRBV6-3 to TRBJ2-7, with 9 bases lining up with TRBD2. Germline V gene sequence: CDR1 MNHEY, CDR2 SVGEGT. There are 14 residues in the CDR3. The trim removed 5 bases at V and 7 bases at J, leaving 9 bases unmatched. This chain's CDR3 is CASSPGLAGGEQYF. As DNA, the CDR3 is TGTGCCAGCAGTCCGGGACTAGCTGGGGGAGAGCAGTACTTC.

The V and J genes are TRBV5-1 and TRBJ2-2; 12 bases line up with TRBD2. The V segment lost 2 bases and the J segment 4 bases; nucleotides outside the gene matches: 6. The CDR3 runs 17 residues. CDR1 and CDR2 (germline): SGHRS, YFSETQ. CDR3 in amino acids: CASSLTSGGRRTGELFF. The CDR3 nucleotides read TGCGCCAGCAGCTTAACTAGCGGGGGGCGCCGCACCGGGGAGCTGTTTTTT.

This rearrangement joins TRBV7-9 to TRBJ1-1; 8 bases line up with TRBD1. V shed 0 bases, J shed 11 bases, and the junction held 2 bases outside the gene matches. The CDR3 runs 12 residues. CDR1 and CDR2 from the germline V gene are SEHNR and FQNEAQ (reference sequence). CDR3 sequence reads: CASSLATGEAFF. CDR3 bases: TGTGCCAGCAGCTTAGCGACAGGGGAGGCTTTCTTT.

In its sample, this clone was seen once. The chain couples TRBV7-9 to TRBJ1-1, with 11 bases lining up with TRBD1. The germline CDR1 and CDR2 sequences are SEHNR and FQNEAQ (reference sequence). V gave up 6 bases and J gave up 1 base; unmatched junction bases: 4. The CDR3 contains 15 residues. The CDR3 DNA follows: TGTGCCAGCAGGGGACAGGGGGGGACGAACACTGAAGCTTTCTTT. Translating it yields CASRGQGGTNTEAFF. Looking up the rest from reference TRBV7-9 and TRBJ1-1 gives the full variable domain: DTGVSQNPRHKITKRGQNVTFRCDPISEHNRLYWYRQTLGQGPEFLTYFQNEAQLEKSRLLSDRFSAERPKGSFSTLEIQRTEQGDSAMYLCASRGQGGTNTEAFFGQGTRLTVV.